This T cell receptor beta chain was recorded in a study of blood T cell repertoires in COVID-19. The wider study: From the United States, Italy and Spain came samples of acute and convalescent COVID-19. In each case, the material was cDNA or gDNA derived from T cells, B-cell-depleted T cells, or PBMCs.

As processed by the authors: Amplifying reference gene primers gave estimates of nucleated cell counts. Method: immunoSEQ multiplex PCR; TCRdb's copy keeps in-frame clones and lacks some. Clone size and the V and J calls come from that table; the DNA yielded D and trimming. The data contain some 66,000 clones, approximately 90% of them singletons. The CDR3 has 13 residues. J gave up 7 bases and V 5 bases, and 8 bases lay outside the gene matches. Germline V CDR1 and CDR2: ENHRY, SYGVKD. The material sequenced was peripheral blood. The rearrangement uses TRBV10-3 and TRBJ2-7; TRBD1 aligns across 7 bases. The sequence came from a human donor in a cohort sampled during active COVID-19. CDR3 sequence reads: CAISRDRIWEQYF. DNA for the CDR3: TGTGCCATCAGTCGGGACAGAATTTGGGAGCAGTACTTC.